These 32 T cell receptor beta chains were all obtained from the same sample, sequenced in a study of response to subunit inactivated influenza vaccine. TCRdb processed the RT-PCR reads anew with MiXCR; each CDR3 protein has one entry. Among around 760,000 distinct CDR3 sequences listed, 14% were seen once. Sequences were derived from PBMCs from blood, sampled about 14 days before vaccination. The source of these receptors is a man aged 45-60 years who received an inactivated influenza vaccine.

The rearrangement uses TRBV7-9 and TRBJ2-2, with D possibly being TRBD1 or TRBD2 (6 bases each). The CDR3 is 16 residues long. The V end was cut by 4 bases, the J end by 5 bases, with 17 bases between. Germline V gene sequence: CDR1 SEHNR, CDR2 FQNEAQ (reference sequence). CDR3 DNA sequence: TGTGCCAGCAGCTCACTTGAGGGGGGCCGAACCGGGGAGCTGTTTTTT. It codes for CASSSLEGGRTGELFF.

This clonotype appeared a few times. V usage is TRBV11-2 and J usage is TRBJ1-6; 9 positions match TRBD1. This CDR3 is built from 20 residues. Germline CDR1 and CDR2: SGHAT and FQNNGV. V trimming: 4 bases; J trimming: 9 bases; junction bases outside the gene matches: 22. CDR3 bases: TGTGCCAGCAGCTCGGGGTGGGGGACAGGGAGAATTCATAAGAGTTCACCCCTCCACTTT. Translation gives CASSSGWGTGRIHKSSPLHF.

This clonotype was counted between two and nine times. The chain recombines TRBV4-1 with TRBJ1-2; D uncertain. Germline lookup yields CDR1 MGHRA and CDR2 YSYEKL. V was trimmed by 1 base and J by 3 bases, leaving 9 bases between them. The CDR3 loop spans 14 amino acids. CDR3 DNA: TGCGCCAGCAGCCAAGCACGGATCGACTATGGCTACACCTTC. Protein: CASSQARIDYGYTF.

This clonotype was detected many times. CDR3 protein: CASRNRNTDTQYF. The CDR3 DNA follows: TGTGCCAGCAGAAATCGAAACACAGATACGCAGTATTTT. V gene TRBV6-1 combines with J gene TRBJ2-3; no definite D call. Germline CDR1 is MNHNS and CDR2 is SASEGT. The CDR3 consists of 13 residues. V was trimmed by 6 bases and J by 2 bases, leaving 9 bases between them.

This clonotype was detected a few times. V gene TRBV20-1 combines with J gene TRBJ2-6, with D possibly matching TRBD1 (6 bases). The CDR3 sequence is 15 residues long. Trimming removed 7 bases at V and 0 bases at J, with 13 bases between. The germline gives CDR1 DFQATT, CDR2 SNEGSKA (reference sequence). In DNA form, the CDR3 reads TGCAGTGTGGGGGACACCTACTCTGGGGCCAACGTCCTGACTTTC. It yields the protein CSVGDTYSGANVLTF.

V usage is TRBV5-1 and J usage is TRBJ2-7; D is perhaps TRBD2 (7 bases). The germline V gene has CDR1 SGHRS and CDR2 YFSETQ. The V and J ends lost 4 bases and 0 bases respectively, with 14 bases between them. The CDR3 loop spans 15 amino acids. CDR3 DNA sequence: TGCGCCAGCAGCGAGGACGGGGGGCTCTCCTACGAGCAGTACTTC. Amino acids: CASSEDGGLSYEQYF.

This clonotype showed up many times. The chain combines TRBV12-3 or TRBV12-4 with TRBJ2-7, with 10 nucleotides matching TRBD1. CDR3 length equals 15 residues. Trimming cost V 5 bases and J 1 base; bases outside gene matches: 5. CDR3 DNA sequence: TGTGCCAGCAGTCCTGGACAGGGGGTTTCCTACGAGCAGTACTTC. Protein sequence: CASSPGQGVSYEQYF.

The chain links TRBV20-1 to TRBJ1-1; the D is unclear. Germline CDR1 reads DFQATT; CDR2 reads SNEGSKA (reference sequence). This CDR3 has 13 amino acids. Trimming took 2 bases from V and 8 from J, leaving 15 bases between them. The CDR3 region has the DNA TGCAGTGCTAGAAAGATCACGAGCCTCGAAGCTTTCTTT. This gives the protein CSARKITSLEAFF.

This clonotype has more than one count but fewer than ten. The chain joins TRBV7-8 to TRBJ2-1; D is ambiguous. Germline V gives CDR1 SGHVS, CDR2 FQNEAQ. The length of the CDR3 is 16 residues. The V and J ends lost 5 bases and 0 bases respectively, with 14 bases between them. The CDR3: CASSRSLPSSYNEQFF. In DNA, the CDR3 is TGTGCCAGCAGCCGGAGTCTCCCGAGCTCCTACAATGAGCAGTTCTTC.

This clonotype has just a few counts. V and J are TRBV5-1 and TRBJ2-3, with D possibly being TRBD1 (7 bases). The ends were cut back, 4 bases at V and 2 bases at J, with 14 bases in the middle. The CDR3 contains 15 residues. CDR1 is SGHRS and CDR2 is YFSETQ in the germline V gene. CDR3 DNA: TGCGCCAGCAGCGGAAGACAGGGACTCACAGATACGCAGTATTTT. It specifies CASSGRQGLTDTQYF.

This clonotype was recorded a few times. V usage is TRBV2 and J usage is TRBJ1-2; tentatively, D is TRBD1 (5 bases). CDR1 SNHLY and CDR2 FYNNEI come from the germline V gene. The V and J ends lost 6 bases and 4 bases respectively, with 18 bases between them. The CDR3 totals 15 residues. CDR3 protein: CASRGFRGVAYGYTF. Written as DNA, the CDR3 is TGTGCCAGCAGAGGATTTAGGGGAGTTGCCTATGGCTACACCTTC.

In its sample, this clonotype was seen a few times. CDR3 nucleotides: TGCGCCAGCAGCTTGGCCGGGGCGCAGGGATCTGAGACCCAGTACTTC. This encodes CASSLAGAQGSETQYF. The chain couples TRBV5-1 to TRBJ2-5; D may be TRBD1 or TRBD2 (5 bases each). Germline CDR1 SGHRS, CDR2 YFSETQ. V was clipped by 0 bases and J by 5 bases, with 17 bases between them. The CDR3 covers 16 residues.

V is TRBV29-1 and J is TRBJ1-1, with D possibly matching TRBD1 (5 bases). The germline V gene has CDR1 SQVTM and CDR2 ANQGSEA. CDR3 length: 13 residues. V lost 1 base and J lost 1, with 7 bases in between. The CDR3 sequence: CSVEGGGNTEAFF. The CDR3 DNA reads TGCAGCGTTGAAGGGGGCGGGAACACTGAAGCTTTCTTT.

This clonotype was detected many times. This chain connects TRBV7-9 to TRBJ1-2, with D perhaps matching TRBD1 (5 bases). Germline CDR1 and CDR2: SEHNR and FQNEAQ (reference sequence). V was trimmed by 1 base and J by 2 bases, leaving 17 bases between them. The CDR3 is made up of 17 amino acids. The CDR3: CASSLGPGRTINYGYTF. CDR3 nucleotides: TGTGCCAGCAGCTTAGGTCCCGGACGGACAATAAACTATGGCTACACCTTC.

The CDR3 reads CASSLASLPTDTQYF. CDR3 DNA sequence: TGTGCCAGCAGCTTAGCGAGTCTACCCACAGATACGCAGTATTTT. The genes are TRBV7-2 and TRBJ2-3; D remains ambiguous. Trimming cost V 0 bases and J 2 bases, with 9 bases left between them. Germline V gene lookup returns CDR1 SGHTA and CDR2 FQGNSA. This CDR3 has 15 amino acids.

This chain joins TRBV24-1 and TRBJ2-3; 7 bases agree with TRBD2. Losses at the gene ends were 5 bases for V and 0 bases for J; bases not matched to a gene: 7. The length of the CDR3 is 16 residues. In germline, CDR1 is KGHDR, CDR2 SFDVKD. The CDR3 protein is CATSGSSGESTDTQYF. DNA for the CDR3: TGTGCCACCAGTGGTTCCAGCGGGGAGAGCACAGATACGCAGTATTTT.

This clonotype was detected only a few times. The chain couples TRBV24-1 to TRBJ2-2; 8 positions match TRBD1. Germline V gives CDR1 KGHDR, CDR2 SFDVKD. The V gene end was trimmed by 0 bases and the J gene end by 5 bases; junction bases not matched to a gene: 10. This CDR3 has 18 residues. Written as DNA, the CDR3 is TGTGCCACCAGTGATTTGTCGGTGGGGACAGGACCGACCGGGGAGCTGTTTTTT. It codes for CATSDLSVGTGPTGELFF.

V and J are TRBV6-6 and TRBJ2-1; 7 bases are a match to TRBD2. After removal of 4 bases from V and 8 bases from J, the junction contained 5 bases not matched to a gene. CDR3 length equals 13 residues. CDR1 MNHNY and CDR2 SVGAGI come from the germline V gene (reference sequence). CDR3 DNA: TGTGCCAGCAGTTGGGGGGGGGAGTATGAGCAGTTCTTC. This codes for CASSWGGEYEQFF.

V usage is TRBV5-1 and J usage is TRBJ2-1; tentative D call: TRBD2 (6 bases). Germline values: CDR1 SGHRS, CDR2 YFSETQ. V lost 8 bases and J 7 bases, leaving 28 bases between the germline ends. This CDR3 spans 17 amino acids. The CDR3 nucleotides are TGCGCCAGTAGCCAGGGAGGTGGGAGCGGGTACTCGAATGAGCAGTTCTTC. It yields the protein CASSQGGGSGYSNEQFF.

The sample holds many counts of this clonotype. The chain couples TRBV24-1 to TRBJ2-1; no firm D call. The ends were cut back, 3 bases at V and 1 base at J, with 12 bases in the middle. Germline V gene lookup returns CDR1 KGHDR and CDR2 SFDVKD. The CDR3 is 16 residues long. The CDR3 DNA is TGTGCCACCAGTGATCGATTGTTTACGTCCTACAATGAGCAGTTCTTC. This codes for CATSDRLFTSYNEQFF.

CDR3 residues: CASHNMGTGELFF. CDR3 coding DNA: TGTGCCAGCCACAACATGGGGACCGGGGAGCTGTTTTTT. This chain uses TRBV27 with TRBJ2-2; D is unclear. CDR1 MNHEY and CDR2 SMNVEV come from the germline V gene (reference sequence). The V gene lost 8 bases and the J gene lost 5 bases, with 12 bases spanning the gap. CDR3 length: 13 amino acids.

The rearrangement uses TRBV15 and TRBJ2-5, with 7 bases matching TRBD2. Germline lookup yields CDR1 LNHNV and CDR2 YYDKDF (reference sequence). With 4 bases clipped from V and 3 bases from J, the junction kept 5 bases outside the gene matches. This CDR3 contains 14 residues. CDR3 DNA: TGTGCCACCAGCACCAAGACTAGCAAAGAGACCCAGTACTTC. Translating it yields CATSTKTSKETQYF.

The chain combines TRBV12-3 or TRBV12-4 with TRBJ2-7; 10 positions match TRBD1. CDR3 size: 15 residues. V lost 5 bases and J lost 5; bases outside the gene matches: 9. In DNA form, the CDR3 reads TGTGCCAGCAGTCCCAGGACAGGGGGGAGAAACGAGCAGTACTTC. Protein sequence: CASSPRTGGRNEQYF.

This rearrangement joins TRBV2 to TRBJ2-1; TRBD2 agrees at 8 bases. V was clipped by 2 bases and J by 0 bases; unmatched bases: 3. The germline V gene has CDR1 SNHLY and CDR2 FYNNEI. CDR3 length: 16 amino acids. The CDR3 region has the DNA TGTGCCAGCAGTGAAAGGAGCGGGGGCTCCTACAATGAGCAGTTCTTC. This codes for CASSERSGGSYNEQFF.

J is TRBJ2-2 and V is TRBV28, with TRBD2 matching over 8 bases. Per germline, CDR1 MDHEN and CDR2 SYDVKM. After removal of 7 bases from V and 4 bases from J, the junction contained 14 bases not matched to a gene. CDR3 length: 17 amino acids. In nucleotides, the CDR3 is TGTGCCAGCACCCGGGCTCGGGGGGGCCCACCCACCGGGGAGCTGTTTTTT. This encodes CASTRARGGPPTGELFF.

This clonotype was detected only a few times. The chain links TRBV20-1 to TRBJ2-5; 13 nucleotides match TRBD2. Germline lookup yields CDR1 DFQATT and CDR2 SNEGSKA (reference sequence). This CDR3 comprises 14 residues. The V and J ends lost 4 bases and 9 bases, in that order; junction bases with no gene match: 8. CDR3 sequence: CSAMSTSGRGAQYF. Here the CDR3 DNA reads TGCAGTGCTATGAGTACTAGCGGGAGGGGGGCCCAGTACTTC.

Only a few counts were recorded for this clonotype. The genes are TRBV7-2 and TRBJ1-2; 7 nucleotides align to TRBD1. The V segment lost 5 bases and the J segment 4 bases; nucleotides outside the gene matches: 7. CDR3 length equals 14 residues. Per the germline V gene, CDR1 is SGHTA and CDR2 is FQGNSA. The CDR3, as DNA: TGTGCCAGCAGCGCGGACAGGACAAGCTATGGCTACACCTTC. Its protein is CASSADRTSYGYTF.

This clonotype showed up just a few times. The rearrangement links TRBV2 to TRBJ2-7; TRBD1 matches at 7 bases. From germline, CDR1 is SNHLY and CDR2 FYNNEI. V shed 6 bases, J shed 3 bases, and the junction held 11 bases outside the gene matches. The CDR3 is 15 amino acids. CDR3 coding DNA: TGTGCCAGCAGGAAAGAGAGGGGGCCGAACTACGAGCAGTACTTC. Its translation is CASRKERGPNYEQYF.

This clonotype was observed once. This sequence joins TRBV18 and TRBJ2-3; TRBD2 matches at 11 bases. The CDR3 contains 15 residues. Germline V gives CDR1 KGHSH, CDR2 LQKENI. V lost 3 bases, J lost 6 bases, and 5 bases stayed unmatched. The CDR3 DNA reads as TGTGCCAGCTCACCGTCCGGGACTAGCGGCGATACGCAGTATTTT. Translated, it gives CASSPSGTSGDTQYF. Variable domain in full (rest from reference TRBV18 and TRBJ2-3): NAGVMQNPRHLVRRRGQEARLRCSPMKGHSHVYWYRQLPEEGLKFMVYLQKENIIDESGMPKERFSAEFPKEGPSILRIQQVVRGDSAAYFCASSPSGTSGDTQYFGPGTRLTVL.

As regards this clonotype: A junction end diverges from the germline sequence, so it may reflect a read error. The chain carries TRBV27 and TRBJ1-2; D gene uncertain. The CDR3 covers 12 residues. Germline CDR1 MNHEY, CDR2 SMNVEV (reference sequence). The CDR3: CASGLTGNGYTF. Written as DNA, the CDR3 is TGTGCCAGCGGTTTAACGGGGAATGGCTACACCTTC.

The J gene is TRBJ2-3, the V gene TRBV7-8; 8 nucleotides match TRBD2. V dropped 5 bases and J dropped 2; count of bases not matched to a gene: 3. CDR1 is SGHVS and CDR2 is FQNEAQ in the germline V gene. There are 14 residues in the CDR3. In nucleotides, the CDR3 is TGTGCCAGCAGCCCACTAGCGGTCACAGATACGCAGTATTTT. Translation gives CASSPLAVTDTQYF.

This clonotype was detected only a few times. The CDR3 DNA reads as TGTGCCAGCAGAAAGGGGAGGAGGGATCAGCCCCAGCATTTT. This sequence encodes CASRKGRRDQPQHF. The chain links TRBV12-3 or TRBV12-4 to TRBJ1-5, with a possible D match to TRBD1 (5 bases). Trimming took 6 bases from V and 5 from J, leaving 14 bases between them. The CDR3 extends over 14 amino acids.